One and the same sample provided the 2 T cell receptor beta chains below, sequenced in a study of beta chain features in type 1 diabetes (dated by TCRdb to the late 2010s). No antigens are known for them. The library relied on the immunoSEQ multiplex PCR assay. The entire amount of isolated RNA was reverse transcribed using the High Capacity cDNA Reverse Transcription Kit, so the sequenced TCRB transcripts were expressed ones. This immuneACCESS table, as held by TCRdb, lists in-frame sequences with V and J called but not all clones. Of the missing ones, under half trace to an unresolved V gene in checked studies; the others have no known cause. Counted in this sample were around 56,000 clones; 40% to 65% of them appeared once. The ten most abundant clones make up 2% to 3% of the sample. The paper as a whole reports these results and caveats: A moderate but significant shortening of TCRB CDR3 length was observed in type 1 diabetes patients in all four CD4+ subsets.

Sequenced input: Tregs from blood. Per the publication, the cell subset or site label means: regulatory CD4+ T cells. The receptors come from a woman in her thirties or forties with type 1 diabetes.

Remarks on this clone: Other DNA sequences of this sample code for an identical CDR3. The chain joins TRBV28 to TRBJ1-4; 7 nucleotides agree with TRBD1. Germline V gives CDR1 MDHEN, CDR2 SYDVKM. The J segment lost 16 bases and the V segment lost 6 bases, leaving 11 bases of the junction unmatched. The CDR3 sequence is 12 residues long. CDR3 residues: CASSSPGTAWFF. CDR3 in DNA: TGTGCCAGCAGCTCCCCCGGGACAGCCTGGTTTTTT.

This clone was picked up one time. This sequence joins TRBV9 and TRBJ2-7; TRBD2 matches at 9 bases. CDR1 is SGDLS, CDR2 YYNGEE, per germline. The length of the CDR3 is 16 residues. With 2 bases clipped from V and 4 bases from J, the junction kept 10 bases outside the gene matches. Here the CDR3 DNA reads TGTGCCAGCAGCGTTGGTGGGGTAGCGGGAGTGTACGAGCAGTACTTC. Translation gives CASSVGGVAGVYEQYF.